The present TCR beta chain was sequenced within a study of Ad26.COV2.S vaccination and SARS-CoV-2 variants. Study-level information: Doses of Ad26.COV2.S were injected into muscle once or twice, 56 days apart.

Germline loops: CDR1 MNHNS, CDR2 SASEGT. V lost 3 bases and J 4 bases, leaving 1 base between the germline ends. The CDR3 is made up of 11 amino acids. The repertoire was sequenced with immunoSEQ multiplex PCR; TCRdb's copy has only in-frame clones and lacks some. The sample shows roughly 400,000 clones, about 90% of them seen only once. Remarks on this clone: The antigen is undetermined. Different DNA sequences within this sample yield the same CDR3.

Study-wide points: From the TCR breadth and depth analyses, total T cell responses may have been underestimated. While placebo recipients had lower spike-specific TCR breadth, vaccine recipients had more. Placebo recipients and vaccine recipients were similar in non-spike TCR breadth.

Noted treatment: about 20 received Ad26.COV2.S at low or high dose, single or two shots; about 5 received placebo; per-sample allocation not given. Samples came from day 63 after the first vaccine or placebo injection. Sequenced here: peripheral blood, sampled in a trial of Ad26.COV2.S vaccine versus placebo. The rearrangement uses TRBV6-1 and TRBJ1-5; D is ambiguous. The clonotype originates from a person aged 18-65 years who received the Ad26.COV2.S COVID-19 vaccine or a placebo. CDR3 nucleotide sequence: TGTGCCAGCAGTGAGAATCAGCCCCAGCATTTT. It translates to CASSENQPQHF.